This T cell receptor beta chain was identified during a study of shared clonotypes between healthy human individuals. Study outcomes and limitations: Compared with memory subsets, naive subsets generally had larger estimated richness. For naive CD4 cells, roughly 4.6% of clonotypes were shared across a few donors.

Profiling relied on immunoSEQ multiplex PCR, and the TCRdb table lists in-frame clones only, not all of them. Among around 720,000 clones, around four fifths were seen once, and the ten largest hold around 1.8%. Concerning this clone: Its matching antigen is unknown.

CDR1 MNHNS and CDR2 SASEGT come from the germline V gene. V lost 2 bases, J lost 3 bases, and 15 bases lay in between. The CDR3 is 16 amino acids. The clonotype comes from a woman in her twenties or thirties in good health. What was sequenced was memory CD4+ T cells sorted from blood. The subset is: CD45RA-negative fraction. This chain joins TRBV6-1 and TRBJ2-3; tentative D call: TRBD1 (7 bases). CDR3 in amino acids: CASSERGDRLTDTQYF. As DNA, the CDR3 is TGTGCCAGCAGTGAACGCGGGGACAGATTAACAGATACGCAGTATTTT.